The 27 T cell receptor beta chains below come from one sample, sequenced in a study of cytomegalovirus exposure and HLA in healthy donors. PCR employed 60 Vbeta and 13 Jbeta primers. Sequencing was performed with immunoSEQ multiplex PCR; in TCRdb, only in-frame clones are kept and a portion is missing. This repertoire shows around 59,000 clones, 75% to 85% found once; its top ten account for roughly 3.5%. Sequenced: PBMCs. The receptors originated from a woman aged 40 to 50 in good health and CMV-seronegative.

The gene calls are TRBV9 and TRBJ2-5; 14 positions agree with TRBD2. Germline V gives CDR1 SGDLS, CDR2 YYNGEE. After removal of 2 bases from V and 5 bases from J, the junction contained 8 bases not matched to a gene. CDR3 size: 17 residues. CDR3 loop: CASSVFGTSGSGETQYF. For the CDR3, the DNA is TGTGCCAGCAGCGTTTTCGGGACTAGCGGGAGTGGGGAGACCCAGTACTTC.

V is TRBV7-7 and J is TRBJ2-3; D call uncertain. CDR1 is SSHAT and CDR2 is FNYEAQ in the germline V gene (reference sequence). The length of the CDR3 is 14 residues. V lost 1 base, J lost 2 bases, and 7 bases lay in between. In DNA form, the CDR3 reads TGTGCCAGCAGCTTAGGTTCCAACACAGATACGCAGTATTTT. Translation: CASSLGSNTDTQYF.

The chain combines TRBV19 with TRBJ2-1; 13 nucleotides align to TRBD2. V lost 3 bases and J lost 3; bases outside the gene matches: 5. Germline V gene data show CDR1 as LNHDA and CDR2 as SQIVND (reference sequence). The CDR3 runs 17 residues. The CDR3 DNA is TGTGCCAGTAGTATCGGGACTAGCGGGGCCCACTACAATGAGCAGTTCTTC. This sequence encodes CASSIGTSGAHYNEQFF.

The chain carries TRBV28 and TRBJ2-5; D is perhaps TRBD2 (5 bases). Germline V gives CDR1 MDHEN, CDR2 SYDVKM. Trimming removed 2 bases from V and 1 base from J, with 14 bases in between. The CDR3 runs to 16 residues. CDR3 coding DNA: TGTGCCAGCAGTTTAGGAGGTTTGGTACTCCAAGAGACCCAGTACTTC. This encodes CASSLGGLVLQETQYF.

The J gene is TRBJ2-1, the V gene TRBV9; D remains ambiguous. V was shortened by 0 bases and J by 0 bases, with 10 bases between the two germline ends. Germline assignment: CDR1 SGDLS and CDR2 YYNGEE. The CDR3 has 16 amino acids. The CDR3 spells CASSVVGRRSYNEQFF. The CDR3 DNA reads TGTGCCAGCAGCGTAGTTGGCAGGCGCTCCTACAATGAGCAGTTCTTC.

This clone was seen only a few times. The chain links TRBV5-1 to TRBJ2-3; 7 bases map to TRBD1. This CDR3 spans 15 amino acids. J was trimmed by 4 bases and V by 3 bases; bases with no gene match: 8. Germline CDR1 is SGHRS and CDR2 is YFSETQ. The CDR3 is CASSSQGMAPDTQYF. The CDR3 DNA sequence: TGCGCCAGCAGCTCACAGGGGATGGCCCCAGATACGCAGTATTTT.

The rearrangement uses TRBV4-3 and TRBJ1-6, with TRBD1 matching over 12 bases. The trim removed 4 bases at V and 9 bases at J, leaving 4 bases unmatched. The CDR3 covers 15 residues. CDR1 and CDR2 (germline): LGHNA, YSLEER. The CDR3 DNA reads TGCGCCAGCAGCCTTGGGACAGGGGGCAGTTCACCCCTCCACTTT. Its translation: CASSLGTGGSSPLHF.

The CDR3 is CASSAIGSPNYGYTF. CDR3 nucleotides: TGTGCCAGCAGCGCCATCGGGTCACCCAACTATGGCTACACCTTC. The J gene is TRBJ1-2, the V gene TRBV9; the D is unclear. Trimming stripped 3 bases from V and 2 bases from J, with 14 bases between. Germline assignment: CDR1 SGDLS and CDR2 YYNGEE. There are 15 residues in the CDR3.

V usage is TRBV9 and J usage is TRBJ1-1; TRBD1 is a possible D gene (6 bases). Trimming took off 4 bases at V and 4 bases at J, with 14 bases between the two ends. The CDR3 loop spans 14 amino acids. Germline CDR1 and CDR2: SGDLS and YYNGEE. CDR3 DNA sequence: TGTGCCAGCAGCCGAGGACAAGGGGGCACTGAAGCTTTCTTT. Its translation: CASSRGQGGTEAFF.

The chain is built from TRBV11-1 and TRBJ2-7; TRBD2 agrees at 10 bases. The germline gives CDR1 SGHAT, CDR2 FQDESV (reference sequence). The J segment lost 4 bases and the V segment lost 1 base, leaving 4 bases of the junction unmatched. The CDR3 is made up of 15 amino acids. In DNA, the CDR3 is TGTGCCAGCAGCTTAGTAGCGGGAGGTTCTTACGAGCAGTACTTC. Its protein is CASSLVAGGSYEQYF.

The genes are TRBV29-1 and TRBJ2-7, with D unclear. The CDR3 has 13 amino acids. Trimming shortened V by 4 bases and J by 2 bases, and 12 bases separated the two germline ends. Looked up from germline, CDR1 is SQVTM and CDR2 is ANQGSEA. In DNA form, the CDR3 reads TGCAGCGTTGCGATCACAGAGCCCTACGAGCAGTACTTC. As protein: CSVAITEPYEQYF.

The genes are TRBV19 and TRBJ2-6; 7 bases are shared with TRBD2. V lost 3 bases and J lost 2; bases outside the gene matches: 1. CDR3 size: 15 residues. Germline assignment: CDR1 LNHDA and CDR2 SQIVND (reference sequence). The CDR3 region is CASSMGGTGANVLTF. The CDR3 DNA is TGTGCCAGTAGTATGGGGGGGACTGGGGCCAACGTCCTGACTTTC.

The gene calls are TRBV10-3 and TRBJ2-1, with 9 bases fitting TRBD2. The CDR3 length is 14 residues. The J segment lost 0 bases and the V segment lost 11 bases, leaving 5 bases of the junction unmatched. Germline CDR1 ENHRY, CDR2 SYGVKD. Here the CDR3 reads CAASGRSSYNEQFF. The CDR3 DNA reads as TGTGCCGCGAGCGGGAGGAGCTCCTACAATGAGCAGTTCTTC.

CDR3 DNA sequence: TGTGCCAGCAGCTTGGGTGTCCAACAAGAGACCCAGTACTTC. Translated, it gives CASSLGVQQETQYF. The V and J genes are TRBV5-8 and TRBJ2-5; no clear D gene. From germline, CDR1 is SGHTS and CDR2 YDEGEE. This CDR3 has 14 amino acids. V was clipped by 0 bases and J by 2 bases, with 8 bases between them.

The CDR3 DNA follows: TGTGCCAGCAGGACAGGGACTGGTGGTGGCTACACCTTC. Residues: CASRTGTGGGYTF. The genes are TRBV27 and TRBJ1-2; TRBD1 aligns across 7 bases. The V gene end was trimmed by 6 bases and the J gene end by 7 bases; junction bases not matched to a gene: 8. Germline V CDR1 and CDR2: MNHEY, SMNVEV (reference sequence). CDR3 length: 13 residues.

The genes are TRBV28 and TRBJ2-1; TRBD2 is a possible D gene (5 bases). Germline assignment: CDR1 MDHEN and CDR2 SYDVKM. The CDR3 runs to 13 residues. Trimming cost V 3 bases and J 9 bases, with 12 bases left between them. The CDR3 nucleotides are TGTGCCAGCAGTTTTCGGACTGGAGGTGAGCAGTTCTTC. Protein product: CASSFRTGGEQFF.

This chain links TRBV6-1 with TRBJ1-2, with TRBD1 matching 8 bases. The CDR3 extends over 13 amino acids. After removal of 6 bases from V and 3 bases from J, the junction contained 3 bases not matched to a gene. Germline assignment: CDR1 MNHNS and CDR2 SASEGT. CDR3 nucleotides: TGTGCCAGCAGCAGGGGGCAGGACTATGGCTACACCTTC. Protein: CASSRGQDYGYTF.

The rearrangement uses TRBV5-1 and TRBJ2-7; D is perhaps TRBD1 (6 bases). The V and J ends lost 0 bases and 12 bases respectively, with 13 bases between them. From germline, CDR1 is SGHRS and CDR2 YFSETQ. This CDR3 is 12 amino acids long. CDR3 in amino acids: CASSLAQGKMYF. For the CDR3, the DNA is TGCGCCAGCAGCTTGGCCCAGGGGAAGATGTACTTC.

This clone was picked up a small number of times. This CDR3 is CASSSPGQGAYEQYF. CDR3 nucleotide sequence: TGTGCCAGCAGCTCACCGGGACAGGGAGCCTACGAGCAGTACTTC. The chain combines TRBV7-9 with TRBJ2-7, with TRBD1 matching over 9 bases. There are 15 residues in the CDR3. With V trimmed by 4 bases and J by 2 bases, 6 bases remained unmatched. Germline lookup yields CDR1 SEHNR and CDR2 FQNEAQ (reference sequence). Using reference TRBV7-9 and TRBJ2-7 for the parts outside the CDR3, the full variable domain is DTGVSQNPRHKITKRGQNVTFRCDPISEHNRLYWYRQTLGQGPEFLTYFQNEAQLEKSRLLSDRFSAERPKGSFSTLEIQRTEQGDSAMYLCASSSPGQGAYEQYFGPGTRLTVT.

The rearrangement uses TRBV19 and TRBJ2-1; 13 bases agree with TRBD2. V shed 7 bases and J 6 bases; nucleotides not matched to a gene: 6. The CDR3 spans 15 residues. Per germline, CDR1 LNHDA and CDR2 SQIVND (reference sequence). The CDR3 reads CASTRTSGSINEQFF. CDR3 nucleotide sequence: TGTGCCAGTACCAGGACTAGCGGGAGTATCAATGAGCAGTTCTTC.

V is TRBV28 and J is TRBJ1-5; tentatively, D is TRBD1 (6 bases). The CDR3 has 14 residues. Germline V CDR1 and CDR2: MDHEN, SYDVKM. Trimming cost V 8 bases and J 2 bases, with 13 bases left between them. CDR3 region: CASATPGGNQPQHF. The CDR3 region has the DNA TGTGCCAGCGCTACCCCAGGGGGCAATCAGCCCCAGCATTTT. Complete variable domain (other parts from reference TRBV28 and TRBJ1-5): DVKVTQSSRYLVKRTGEKVFLECVQDMDHENMFWYRQDPGLGLRLIYFSYDVKMKEKGDIPEGYSVSREKKERFSLILESASTNQTSMYLCASATPGGNQPQHFGDGTRLSIL.

The rearrangement uses TRBV4-1 and TRBJ1-2; D possibly corresponds to TRBD1 (5 bases). V was cut by 4 bases and J by 6 bases, with 12 bases left in between. The CDR3 spans 13 residues. CDR1 is MGHRA and CDR2 is YSYEKL in the germline V gene. CDR3 amino acids: CASSLGTSDGYTF. The CDR3 DNA reads TGCGCCAGCAGCCTTGGGACTTCCGATGGCTACACCTTC.

The chain couples TRBV28 to TRBJ2-7, with D hard to call. Trimming took off 5 bases at V and 1 base at J, with 12 bases between the two ends. In germline, CDR1 is MDHEN, CDR2 SYDVKM. The CDR3 loop spans 14 amino acids. CDR3 in DNA: TGTGCCAGCAGTATACCACAAATATCCTACGAGCAGTACTTC. Translation: CASSIPQISYEQYF.

With respect to this clone: At one of its ends the junction is not consistent with the germline gene, which may arise from a read error. J is TRBJ2-3 and V is TRBV5-8; perhaps TRBD2 as D (6 bases). Germline V CDR1 and CDR2: SGHTS, YDEGEE. This CDR3 is 17 amino acids long. The CDR3 is CASSFGGVRPSTDMQYF. CDR3 nucleotide sequence: TGTGCCAGCAGCTTTGGAGGGGTCCGACCTAGCACAGATATGCAGTATTTT. The full variable domain, rest sourced from reference TRBV5-8 and TRBJ2-3, is EAGVTQSPTHLIKTRGQQATLRCSPISGHTSVYWYQQALGLGLQFLLWYDEGEERNRGNFPPRFSGRQFPNYSSELNVNALELEDSALYLCASSFGGVRPSTDMQYFGPGTRLTVL.

This rearrangement joins TRBV28 to TRBJ2-1; 8 positions agree with TRBD1. Trimming removed 3 bases from V and 6 bases from J; junction bases left unmatched: 10. This CDR3 has 16 residues. Germline CDR1 and CDR2: MDHEN and SYDVKM. The CDR3 loop is CASSFYRQGRPNEQFF. CDR3 bases: TGTGCCAGCAGTTTCTACCGACAGGGGAGGCCCAATGAGCAGTTCTTC.

The chain combines TRBV28 with TRBJ1-2, with D uncertain. The germline V and J ends were trimmed by 8 bases and 2 bases, with 6 bases remaining between them. CDR1 is MDHEN, CDR2 SYDVKM, per germline. The CDR3 extends over 11 amino acids. The CDR3 region is CASFANYGYTF. In DNA form, the CDR3 reads TGTGCCAGCTTCGCGAACTATGGCTACACCTTC.

This chain connects TRBV2 to TRBJ2-5; D is undetermined. Germline CDR1 and CDR2: SNHLY and FYNNEI. The CDR3 loop spans 14 amino acids. V gave up 3 bases and J gave up 5 bases, with 13 bases separating them. CDR3 region: CASSEHTLGETQYF. CDR3 nucleotide sequence: TGTGCCAGCAGTGAGCACACACTCGGGGAGACCCAGTACTTC.